The 15 T cell receptor beta chains presented below share a single source sample, sequenced in a study of shared clonotypes between healthy human individuals. The table came from immunoSEQ multiplex PCR; TCRdb's copy has only in-frame clones and leaves some out. The repertoire has 950,000 to 1,100,000 clones, about four fifths of them found once; the top ten carry more than 0.55%. What was sequenced was memory CD4+ T cells from PBMCs. The subset: CD45RA-negative fraction. The receptors originated from a man aged 18 to 35 in good health. Some clones in this sample may be carry-over from other donors' samples.

The chain is built from TRBV18 and TRBJ1-2; D unclear. This CDR3 is built from 16 residues. Germline CDR1 KGHSH, CDR2 LQKENI. Trimming removed 3 bases from V and 4 bases from J, with 18 bases in between. This CDR3 is CASSPSAVRDGYGYTF. In nucleotides, the CDR3 is TGTGCCAGCTCACCGTCAGCAGTGCGAGATGGCTATGGCTACACCTTC.

This clone was observed a few times. The rearrangement links TRBV6-1 to TRBJ2-7; D gene ambiguous. Germline V gene sequence: CDR1 MNHNS, CDR2 SASEGT. The V and J ends lost 7 bases and 1 base respectively, with 11 bases between them. The CDR3 has 13 amino acids. CDR3 nucleotide sequence: TGTGCCAGCACCGTGACTCATTCCTACGAGCAGTACTTC. Its translation: CASTVTHSYEQYF.

The chain employs TRBV25-1 and TRBJ1-2, with TRBD1 identical over 8 bases. The CDR3 covers 16 residues. CDR1 and CDR2 from the germline V gene are MGHDK and SYGVNS. With 4 bases clipped from V and 4 bases from J, the junction kept 11 bases outside the gene matches. CDR3 in DNA: TGTGCCAGCAGTGGTGGCCAGGGGGCCCCCCGCTATGGCTACACCTTC. Protein: CASSGGQGAPRYGYTF.

This chain links TRBV2 with TRBJ2-1; the D gene is possibly TRBD2 (6 bases). V gave up 5 bases and J gave up 1 base, with 12 bases separating them. This CDR3 is 15 amino acids long. Germline V gene data show CDR1 as SNHLY and CDR2 as FYNNEI. The CDR3, as DNA: TGTGCCAGCAGTCCGGCGGAGGGATCCTACAATGAGCAGTTCTTC. Amino acids: CASSPAEGSYNEQFF.

The genes are TRBV28 and TRBJ2-7; 9 bases agree with TRBD1. The CDR3 loop spans 17 amino acids. Trimming cost V 2 bases and J 2 bases; bases outside gene matches: 10. Germline V gene lookup returns CDR1 MDHEN and CDR2 SYDVKM. As DNA, the CDR3 is TGTGCCAGCAGTTTACGAAATTGGGGGACAGGGACCTACGAGCAGTACTTC. This gives the protein CASSLRNWGTGTYEQYF.

With respect to this clone: Given a much more abundant clone one base away, this may be a read error. This CDR3 is also generated by other DNA sequences in the sample. The J gene is TRBJ1-4, the V gene TRBV28; the D gene is possibly TRBD1 (6 bases). The germline V gene has CDR1 MDHEN and CDR2 SYDVKM. The CDR3 runs to 16 residues. CDR3 sequence: CASSFGGAGANEKLFF. The CDR3 DNA follows: TGTGCCAGCAGTTTCGGGGGTGCAGGGGCTAATGAAAAGCTGTTTTTT.

This clone showed up just once. V and J are TRBV5-1 and TRBJ2-3, with TRBD1 matching 7 bases. Losses at the gene ends were 0 bases for V and 1 base for J; bases not matched to a gene: 2. Looked up from germline, CDR1 is SGHRS and CDR2 is YFSETQ. This CDR3 has 15 residues. DNA of the CDR3: TGCGCCAGCAGCTTGGACAGGGGAGGCACAGATACGCAGTATTTT. It is translated as CASSLDRGGTDTQYF.

V usage is TRBV5-4 and J usage is TRBJ1-2; D gene unclear. The CDR3 has 13 amino acids. Deletions cut 0 bases from V and 4 bases from J, with 7 bases between. Germline assignment: CDR1 SGHNT and CDR2 YYREEE (reference sequence). The CDR3: CASSLDPLYGYTF. CDR3 bases: TGTGCCAGCAGCTTGGACCCCCTCTATGGCTACACCTTC.

This clone was counted many times. This chain connects TRBV20-1 to TRBJ2-1; unclear D gene. The CDR3 sequence is 10 residues long. Germline V lookup: CDR1 DFQATT, CDR2 SNEGSKA (reference sequence). Trimming left V 0 bases short and J 13 bases short, with 7 bases between. The CDR3 here is CSARDQSQFF. The CDR3 DNA reads TGCAGTGCTAGAGATCAATCCCAGTTCTTC.

The chain is built from TRBV11-2 and TRBJ2-6, with D possibly matching TRBD1 (6 bases). The length of the CDR3 is 18 residues. The germline V gene encodes CDR1 SGHAT and CDR2 FQNNGV. Trimming stripped 4 bases from V and 0 bases from J, with 16 bases between. The chain's CDR3 is CASSYGRQGLSGANVLTF. Here the CDR3 DNA reads TGTGCCAGCAGCTACGGGCGGCAGGGGCTCTCTGGGGCCAACGTCCTGACTTTC. The full variable domain, in which reference TRBV11-2 and TRBJ2-6 provide the parts outside the CDR3, is EAGVAQSPRYKIIEKRQSVAFWCNPISGHATLYWYQQILGQGPKLLIQFQNNGVVDDSQLPKDRFSAERLKGVDSTLKIQPAKLEDSAVYLCASSYGRQGLSGANVLTFGAGSRLTVL.

This chain links TRBV27 with TRBJ2-7; 9 bases map to TRBD1. CDR3 length equals 14 residues. Unmatched junction bases numbered 5, after V lost 5 bases and J lost 3 bases. CDR1 MNHEY and CDR2 SMNVEV come from the germline V gene (reference sequence). The CDR3 protein is CASSVQGAHYEQYF. The CDR3 DNA reads as TGTGCCAGCAGTGTACAGGGGGCCCACTACGAGCAGTACTTC.

This clone was counted a few times. The gene calls are TRBV5-6 and TRBJ1-1; the match to TRBD1 covers 7 bases. Germline loops: CDR1 SGHDT, CDR2 YYEEEE. There are 15 residues in the CDR3. Trimming cost V 4 bases and J 3 bases; bases outside gene matches: 9. In DNA, the CDR3 is TGTGCCAGCAGCGACCCTCAGGGGGGAGACACTGAAGCTTTCTTT. Translated, it gives CASSDPQGGDTEAFF.

The chain couples TRBV5-1 to TRBJ1-5; TRBD1 is a possible D gene (6 bases). CDR1 and CDR2 (germline): SGHRS, YFSETQ. Trimming shortened V by 4 bases and J by 0 bases, and 14 bases separated the two germline ends. The CDR3 covers 16 residues. The CDR3 region has the DNA TGCGCCAGCAGCCTGACAGGAGATTATAGCAATCAGCCCCAGCATTTT. It translates to CASSLTGDYSNQPQHF.

The gene calls are TRBV27 and TRBJ1-2; no firm D call. There are 13 residues in the CDR3. V was clipped by 6 bases and J by 4 bases, with 12 bases between them. Germline lookup yields CDR1 MNHEY and CDR2 SMNVEV (reference sequence). The CDR3 DNA is TGTGCCAGCAGCCCCGCTATGGGCTATGGCTACACCTTC. Translated, it gives CASSPAMGYGYTF.

The DNA of the CDR3 is TGTGCCAGCAGTGAAAGGACAGGGATGAATCAGCCCCAGCATTTT. This translates into CASSERTGMNQPQHF. The gene calls are TRBV6-1 and TRBJ1-5; TRBD1 matches 8 bases. In germline, CDR1 is MNHNS, CDR2 SASEGT. The CDR3 length is 15 residues. The trim removed 2 bases at V and 4 bases at J, leaving 4 bases unmatched.